A selection of T cell receptor beta chains follows, all from one sample in a study of beta chain features in type 1 diabetes. Libraries were prepared by immunoSEQ multiplex PCR; TCRdb keeps only in-frame clonotypes and omits some of them. This sample carries 300,000 to 450,000 clones, over 9% of them seen once, and the ten largest clones take 0.6%. The sample consisted of central memory CD4+ T cells from blood. The source of these receptors is a man younger than 45 with type 1 diabetes. Both conserved end residues are trimmed from each CDR3.

length | V | CDR3
11 | TRBV28 | ASSATGDYGYT
14 | TRBV14 | ASSQDRRTSGDEQY
10 | TRBV5-5 | ASGRGEDTQY
13 | TRBV18 | ASSRQGTNTGELF
10 | TRBV2 | ASSGQQETQY
12 | TRBV6-1 | ASSEGRGPYEQY
14 | TRBV7-9 | ASTSTPGQGGQPQH
11 | TRBV14 | ASSQATAYGYT
12 | TRBV7-2 | ASSQRGREDTQY
12 | TRBV10-3 | AISESTGVETQY
10 | TRBV10-3 | AISSREYEQY
14 | TRBV5-8 | ASSLAIGGSGNTIY
14 | TRBV4-3 | ASSQDNGARYNEQF
10 | TRBV7-2 | ASSPQGVTQY
16 | TRBV19 | ASSPDRGGGLAKNIQY
11 | TRBV7-9 | ASSSPNDQPQH
10 | TRBV5-1 | ASSLDRGELF
13 | TRBV10-3 | AISESPASTDTQY
13 | TRBV7-2 | ASSIQPGQGLEQY
13 | TRBV5-1 | ASSLIGQGGTEAF
12 | TRBV27 | ASSSPGSYNEQF
14 | TRBV4-3 | ASSQDEAGGTDTQY
12 | TRBV5-1 | ASSGGRRNEKLF
16 | TRBV5-6 | ASSFFGGRDSGANVLT
11 | TRBV11-2 | ASSSGHKETQY
15 | TRBV15 | ATSRDQGQMTTDTQY
13 | TRBV19 | ASRLGQANTGELF
13 | TRBV7-2 | ASSQDRSPGSEQY
14 | TRBV4-1 | ASSPQWDGSSYEQY
13 | TRBV27 | ASSPGTDSTDTQY
13 | TRBV6-5 | ASRPGQGAADTQY
9 | TRBV7-2 | ASSLGTSPF
13 | TRBV29-1 | SVVGGITSTDTQY
10 | TRBV28 | ASREYAYEQY
13 | TRBV6-5 | ASSYSTRGVGEQY
10 | TRBV7-9 | ASSLADETQY
13 | TRBV5-4 | ASSPASPSWYGYT
19 | TRBV10-3 | AISESSVTSGATDLNNEQF
12 | TRBV6-1 | ASSSRGLDNEQF
11 | TRBV7-3 | ASSLDSTGELF
12 | TRBV5-1 | ASSFSSSYNEQF
13 | TRBV5-1 | ASSLVAGGPYEQY
10 | TRBV28 | ASSPLLSEQY
11 | TRBV27 | ASSLSSGRWQF
11 | TRBV10-1 | ASSGQGGTEAF
10 | TRBV7-3 | ASSFGEGHPT
9 | TRBV6-4 | ASSDVLAYC
11 | TRBV5-1 | ASSLAGASEAF
11 | TRBV2 | ASGRQGTHEQY
12 | TRBV5-4 | ASSLQGSTDTQY
9 | TRBV15 | ATSSGVTQY
11 | TRBV10-3 | AISPANPGELF
13 | TRBV9 | ASSVGQHSNQPQH
10 | TRBV7-9 | ASSREVGGYT